Below, one TCR beta chain is given with its context. Mismatch with germline at one junction end may stem from a read error. The data were obtained in a study of tumor-infiltrating lymphocytes in primary liver carcinoma. Study-level background: Samples yielded about 3.65 to 7.13 million productive TCRbeta reads, similar across tissue types.

CDR1 is SGHAT and CDR2 is FQNNGV in the germline V gene. This CDR3 is 18 amino acids long. The input was approximately 500 ng total RNA; TCR beta cDNA was made from it with a constant-region primer. Nested multiplex PCR, run for three rounds with slightly modified ARM-PCR, yielded TCR beta libraries. TRBV1-TRBV30 forward primers and a C-beta reverse primer were used in the first two PCR rounds, which each ran for approximately 11 cycles. MiXCR, run by TCRdb on the multiplex PCR reads, gives a single entry per CDR3 protein. This table has more than 30,000 distinct CDR3 sequences, roughly 80% appearing once. DNA and RNA were both co-extracted from around 20-30 mg of bulk tissue that had not been sorted.

The rearrangement links TRBV11-2 to TRBJ2-5; TRBD2 matches at 8 bases. Source material: tumor-adjacent normal liver tissue. This TCR was sampled from a middle-aged man with primary liver carcinoma and hepatitis B virus infection. The CDR3 loop is CASSPSSIQGTERETQYF. Here the CDR3 DNA reads TGTGCAAGCAGCCCTAGCTCAATCCAGGGTACTGAGCGGGAGACCCAGTATTTC. Variable domain in full (rest from reference TRBV11-2 and TRBJ2-5): EAGVAQSPRYKIIEKRQSVAFWCNPISGHATLYWYQQILGQGPKLLIQFQNNGVVDDSQLPKDRFSAERLKGVDSTLKIQPAKLEDSAVYLCASSPSSIQGTERETQYFGPGTRLLVL.